This T cell receptor (beta chain) was identified in a study of OX40 agonist ivuxolimab in advanced cancers. Only in-frame clones appear in the TCRdb table, and some are missing; sequencing was by immunoSEQ multiplex PCR. The data hold approximately 49,000 clones, with approximately 84% observed a single time. At cycle 4 day 1, cycle 7 day 1, and baseline, blood was sampled. The sequenced sample was CD4+ or CD8+ T cells sorted from blood, obtained in a trial of the OX40 agonist ivuxolimab. This TCR was sampled from an adult with an advanced solid tumor such as melanoma, head and neck, liver or kidney cancer.

The CDR3 region is CASSPAGTRSGELFF. The CDR3 region has the DNA TGTGCCAGCAGCCCAGCCGGGACTAGATCCGGGGAGCTGTTTTTT. The chain links TRBV11-2 to TRBJ2-2; 8 bases agree with TRBD2. Germline assignment: CDR1 SGHAT and CDR2 FQNNGV. The trim removed 5 bases at V and 6 bases at J, leaving 8 bases unmatched. The CDR3 is made up of 15 amino acids. The variable domain in full, with the rest retrieved from reference TRBV11-2 and TRBJ2-2, is EAGVAQSPRYKIIEKRQSVAFWCNPISGHATLYWYQQILGQGPKLLIQFQNNGVVDDSQLPKDRFSAERLKGVDSTLKIQPAKLEDSAVYLCASSPAGTRSGELFFGEGSRLTVL.